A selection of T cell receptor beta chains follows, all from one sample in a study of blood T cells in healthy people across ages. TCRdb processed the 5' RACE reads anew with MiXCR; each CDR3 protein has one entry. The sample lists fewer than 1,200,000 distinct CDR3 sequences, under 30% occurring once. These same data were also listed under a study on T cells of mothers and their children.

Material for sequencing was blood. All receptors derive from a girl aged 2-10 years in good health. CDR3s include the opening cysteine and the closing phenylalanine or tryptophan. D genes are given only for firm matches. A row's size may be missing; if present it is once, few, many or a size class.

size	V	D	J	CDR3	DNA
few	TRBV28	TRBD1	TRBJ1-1	CASSRRGAERGREAFF	TGTGCCAGCAGCCGTAGGGGGGCGGAGAGGGGGCGGGAAGCTTTCTTT
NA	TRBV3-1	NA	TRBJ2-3	CASSHSTGKTADTQYF	TGTGCCAGCAGCCATTCCACGGGAAAGACGGCGGATACGCAGTATTTT
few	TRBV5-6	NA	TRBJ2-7	CASSSPPDIIPEQYF	TGTGCCAGCAGCTCTCCTCCGGACATTATCCCCGAGCAGTACTTC
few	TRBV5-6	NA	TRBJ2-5	CASSPRTVLETQYF	TGTGCCAGCAGCCCTAGGACGGTCCTGGAGACCCAGTACTTC
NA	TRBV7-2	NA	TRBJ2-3	CASSSKPALQDTQYF	TGTGCCAGCAGCTCGAAACCGGCCTTACAAGATACGCAGTATTTT
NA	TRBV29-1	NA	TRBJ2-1	CSVEDGISYNEQFF	TGCAGCGTTGAAGATGGGATCTCTTACAATGAGCAGTTCTTC
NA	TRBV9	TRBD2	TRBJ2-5	CASSVGAIAGVETQYF	TGTGCCAGCAGCGTCGGGGCAATAGCGGGAGTTGAGACCCAGTACTTC
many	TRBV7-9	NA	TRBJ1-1	CASSLAVTEAFF	TGTGCCAGCAGTTTAGCGGTCACTGAAGCTTTCTTT
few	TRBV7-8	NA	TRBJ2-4	CASSLGLVDIQYF	TGTGCCAGCAGCTTGGGGCTAGTGGACATTCAGTACTTC
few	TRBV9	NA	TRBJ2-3	CASSVSVQSTDTQYF	TGTGCCAGCAGCGTTAGCGTTCAAAGCACAGATACGCAGTATTTT
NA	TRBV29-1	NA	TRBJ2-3	CSGDADTQYF	TGCAGCGGGGACGCAGATACGCAGTATTTT
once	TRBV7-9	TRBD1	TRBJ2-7	CASSLYRGDDEQYF	TGTGCCAGCAGCCTTTACAGGGGGGACGACGAGCAGTACTTC
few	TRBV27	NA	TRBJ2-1	CASSPPNLGVLSYNEQFF	TGTGCCAGCAGTCCCCCTAATTTGGGAGTTCTTTCATACAATGAGCAGTTCTTC
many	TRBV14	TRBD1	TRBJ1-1	CASSLRQGGTEAFF	TGTGCCAGCAGTCTCAGACAGGGAGGCACTGAAGCTTTCTTT
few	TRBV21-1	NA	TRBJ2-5	CASSRLRNRQETQYF	TGTGCCAGCAGCAGATTGCGGAACAGGCAAGAGACCCAGTACTTC
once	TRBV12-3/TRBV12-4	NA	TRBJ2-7	CASSHGSWEQYF	TGTGCCAGCAGTCACGGCTCTTGGGAGCAGTACTTC
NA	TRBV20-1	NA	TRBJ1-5	CSAIGQPEGPQHF	TGCAGTGCTATCGGACAGCCAGAGGGGCCCCAGCATTTT
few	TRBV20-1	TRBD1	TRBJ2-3	CSAKKTGVADTQYF	TGCAGTGCAAAGAAGACAGGGGTTGCAGATACGCAGTATTTT
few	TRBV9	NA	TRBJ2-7	CASSPLMGEAYEQYF	TGTGCCAGCAGCCCCCTGATGGGGGAGGCCTACGAGCAGTACTTT
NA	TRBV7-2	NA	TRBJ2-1	CASSLAQGTYNEQFF	TGTGCCAGCAGCTTAGCGCAGGGCACCTACAATGAGCAGTTCTTC
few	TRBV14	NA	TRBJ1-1	CASSRVGTEAFF	TGTGCCAGCAGCCGGGTGGGAACTGAAGCTTTCTTT
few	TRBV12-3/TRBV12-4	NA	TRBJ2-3	CASSFVGTDTQYF	TGTGCCAGCAGTTTTGTAGGCACAGATACGCAGTATTTT
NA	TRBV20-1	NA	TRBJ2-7	CSASRGGVYEQYF	TGCAGTGCTAGCCGGGGAGGAGTCTACGAGCAGTACTTC
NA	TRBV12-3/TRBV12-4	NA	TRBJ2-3	CASSVYPGEAADTQYF	TGTGCCAGCAGTGTATACCCGGGAGAGGCCGCAGATACGCAGTATTTT
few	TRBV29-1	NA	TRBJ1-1	CSVEGDGDTEAFF	TGCAGCGTTGAAGGGGACGGGGACACTGAAGCTTTCTTT
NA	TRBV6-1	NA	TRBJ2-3	CASSENQAIDTQYF	TGTGCCAGCAGTGAAAATCAGGCAATTGATACGCAGTATTTT
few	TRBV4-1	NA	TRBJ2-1	CANSQLTLLRVNEQFF	TGCGCCAACAGCCAATTAACCCTATTGAGGGTAAACGAGCAGTTCTTC
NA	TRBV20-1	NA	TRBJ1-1	CSASFPGPKLEAFF	TGCAGTGCTAGCTTCCCGGGACCGAAGTTAGAAGCTTTCTTT
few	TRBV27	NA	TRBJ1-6	CASRDRSSPLHF	TGTGCCAGCAGGGACAGATCCTCACCCCTCCACTTT
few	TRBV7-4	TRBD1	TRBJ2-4	CASSYPADRENIQYF	TGTGCCAGCAGCTATCCCGCAGACAGGGAAAACATTCAGTACTTC
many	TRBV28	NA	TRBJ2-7	CASSPRPYYEQYF	TGTGCCAGCAGTCCCCGTCCCTACTACGAGCAGTACTTC
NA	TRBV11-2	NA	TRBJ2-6	CASSFPGRDGPGANVLTF	TGTGCCAGCAGCTTCCCTGGGCGGGATGGCCCTGGGGCCAACGTCCTGACTTTC
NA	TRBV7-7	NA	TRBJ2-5	CASSLGVSETQYF	TGTGCTAGCAGTCTCGGTGTTTCAGAGACCCAGTACTTC
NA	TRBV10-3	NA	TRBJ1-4	CAISGGRKLFF	TGTGCCATCAGTGGAGGGAGAAAACTGTTTTTT
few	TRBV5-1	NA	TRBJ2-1	CASSPALGGSNEQFF	TGCGCCAGCAGCCCAGCCTTGGGTGGGTCCAATGAGCAGTTCTTC
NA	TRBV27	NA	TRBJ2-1	CASSLNRDAYNEQFF	TGTGCCAGCAGTTTAAACCGGGACGCTTACAATGAGCAGTTCTTC